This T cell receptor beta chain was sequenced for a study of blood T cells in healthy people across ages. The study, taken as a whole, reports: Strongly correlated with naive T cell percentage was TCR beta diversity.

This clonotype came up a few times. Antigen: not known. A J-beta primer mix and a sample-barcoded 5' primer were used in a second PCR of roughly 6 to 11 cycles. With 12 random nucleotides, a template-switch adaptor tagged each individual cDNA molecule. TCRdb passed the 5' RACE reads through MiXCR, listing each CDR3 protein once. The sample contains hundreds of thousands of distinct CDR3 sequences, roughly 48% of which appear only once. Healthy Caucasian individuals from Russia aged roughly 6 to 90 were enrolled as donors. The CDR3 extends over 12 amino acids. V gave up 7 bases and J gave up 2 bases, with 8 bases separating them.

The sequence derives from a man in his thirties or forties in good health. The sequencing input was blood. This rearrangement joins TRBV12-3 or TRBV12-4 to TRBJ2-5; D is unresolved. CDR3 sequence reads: CASTGRQETQYF. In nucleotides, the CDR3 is TGTGCCAGCACGGGTCGGCAAGAGACCCAGTACTTC.